What follows are 3 T cell receptor beta chains derived from one specimen sequenced in a study of beta chain features in type 1 diabetes. Expressed TCRB transcripts were sequenced after all isolated RNA was converted to cDNA. Data came from immunoSEQ multiplex PCR; TCRdb stores just in-frame clones and leaves some out. This table holds 850,000 to 900,000 clones, about 17% found once. Sequencing was done on a sample of naive CD4+ T cells from blood. These receptors were obtained from a woman aged 18-35 years in good health.

The chain has TRBV11-2 and TRBJ2-1; D is unclear. The CDR3 sequence is 16 residues long. Germline-derived CDR1 and CDR2 are SGHAT and FQNNGV. The ends were cut back, 3 bases at V and 4 bases at J, with 16 bases in the middle. CDR3 residues: CASSLVARVGYNEQFF. Written as DNA, the CDR3 is TGTGCCAGCAGCTTGGTTGCACGGGTGGGGTACAATGAGCAGTTCTTC.

This chain links TRBV7-9 with TRBJ1-2, with 8 bases matching TRBD1. The trim removed 1 base at V and 6 bases at J, leaving 4 bases unmatched. Germline loops: CDR1 SEHNR, CDR2 FQNEAQ (reference sequence). The CDR3 totals 14 residues. Here the CDR3 DNA reads TGTGCCAGCAGCTTAGGGGACAGGAGGGATGGCTACACCTTC. It encodes CASSLGDRRDGYTF.

The chain combines TRBV5-4 with TRBJ1-1; 10 bases align to TRBD1. Germline V gene lookup returns CDR1 SGHNT and CDR2 YYREEE (reference sequence). This CDR3 comprises 15 residues. V lost 3 bases, J lost 2 bases, and 4 bases stayed unmatched. DNA of the CDR3: TGTGCCAGCAGCTCGGGACAGGGGTACAACACTGAAGCTTTCTTT. This sequence encodes CASSSGQGYNTEAFF.